This T cell receptor beta chain was retrieved from a study of stem cell transplantation in POMP-related autoinflammatory disease. Study information: The study hypothesized thymoproteasome defects skew the TRB repertoire via impaired CD8+ selection. After transplant, neutrophils and platelets showed 100% graft donor chimerism through one year.

This CDR3 has 12 amino acids. Trimming took off 7 bases at V and 5 bases at J, with 11 bases between the two ends. Germline assignment: CDR1 SNHLY and CDR2 FYNNEI. Study-wide results and caveats: In PRAID patients, the number of distinct TRB V-J gene pairings was restricted.

Method: immunoSEQ multiplex PCR; TCRdb's copy keeps in-frame clones and lacks some. The sample includes roughly 68,000 clones, roughly 93% of them seen just once. Turning to this clone: Its antigen is unidentified.

This sequence joins TRBV2 and TRBJ1-2, with no clear D. The input for sequencing was CD4+ T cells from PBMCs, taken after stem cell transplantation. This clonotype was sampled from a human patient with POMP-related autoinflammation and immune dysregulation (PRAID). Some T cells may possibly be graft donor cells. CDR3 residues: CASKDLIYGYTF. The CDR3 nucleotides are TGTGCCAGCAAGGACTTGATATATGGCTACACCTTC.